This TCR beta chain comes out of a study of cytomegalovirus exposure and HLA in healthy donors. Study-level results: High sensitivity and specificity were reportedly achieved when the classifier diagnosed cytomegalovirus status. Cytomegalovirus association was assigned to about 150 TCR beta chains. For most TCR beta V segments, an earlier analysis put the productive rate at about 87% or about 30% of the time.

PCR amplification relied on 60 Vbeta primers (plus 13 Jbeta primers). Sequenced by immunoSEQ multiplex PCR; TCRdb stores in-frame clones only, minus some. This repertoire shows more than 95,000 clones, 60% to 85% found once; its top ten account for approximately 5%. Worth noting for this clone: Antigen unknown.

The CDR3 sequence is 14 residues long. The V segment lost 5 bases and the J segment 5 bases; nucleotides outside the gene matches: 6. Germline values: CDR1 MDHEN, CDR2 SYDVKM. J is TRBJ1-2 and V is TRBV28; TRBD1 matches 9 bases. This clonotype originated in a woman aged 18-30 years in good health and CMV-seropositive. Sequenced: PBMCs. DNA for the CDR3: TGTGCCAGCAGTCCGGGACAGGGTATTTATGGCTACACCTTC. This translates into CASSPGQGIYGYTF.